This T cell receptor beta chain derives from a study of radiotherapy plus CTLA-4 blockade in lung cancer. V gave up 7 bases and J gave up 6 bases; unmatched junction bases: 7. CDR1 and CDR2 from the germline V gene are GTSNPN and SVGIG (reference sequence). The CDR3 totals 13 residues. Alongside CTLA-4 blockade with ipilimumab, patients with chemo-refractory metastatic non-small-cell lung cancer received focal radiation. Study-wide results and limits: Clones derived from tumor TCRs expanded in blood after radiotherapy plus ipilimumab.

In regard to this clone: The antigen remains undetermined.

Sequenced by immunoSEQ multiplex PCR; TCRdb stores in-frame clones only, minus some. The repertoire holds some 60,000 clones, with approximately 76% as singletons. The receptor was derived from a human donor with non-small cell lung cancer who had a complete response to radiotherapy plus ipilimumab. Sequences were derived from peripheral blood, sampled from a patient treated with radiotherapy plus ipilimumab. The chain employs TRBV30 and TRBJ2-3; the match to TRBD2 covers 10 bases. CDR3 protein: CALQRGGPDTQYF. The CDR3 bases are TGTGCCTTGCAGCGGGGGGGCCCCGATACGCAGTATTTT.